The clone carrying this TCR beta chain has a handful of counts. Antigen specificity is unknown. The data belong to a study of shared clonotypes between healthy human individuals. The junction had 4 bases not matched to a gene; V was cut back by 11 bases and J by 0 bases. The CDR3 is 13 amino acids. Each sample came from a Caucasian adult donor living in Nashville, Tennessee. The study separated CD4+ cells into CD45RA+ naive and CD45RA-negative memory subsets. Study observations and caveats: Sharing of clonotypes among donors was expected to vary with sequencing depth. What naive subsets generally showed was a larger estimated richness than memory subsets showed.

The protocol was immunoSEQ multiplex PCR, while the TCRdb copy is restricted to in-frame clones and leaves out a portion. The sample includes about 1 million clones, approximately 76% of them seen just once. The clonotype originates from a man aged 18 to 30 in good health. Source material: memory CD4+ T cells sorted from blood. The subset denotes: CD45RA-negative fraction. The V call is TRBV23-1, the J call TRBJ1-2; TRBD1 aligns across 9 bases. TRBV23-1 is flagged as an ORF with uncertain function. The CDR3 loop reads CASQGASNYGYTF. The CDR3 DNA is TGCGCCTCACAGGGGGCATCTAACTATGGCTACACCTTC.